This T cell receptor beta chain derives from a study of blood T cell repertoires in COVID-19 (dated by TCRdb to 2018 to 2020). At the level of the whole study: Samples from collaborators originated in the United States, Italy and Spain and spanned both the acute and convalescent phases of COVID-19. The material from the prospective study consisted of cDNA or gDNA derived from T cells, B-cell-depleted T cells, or PBMCs. Subjects who had been exposed to COVID-19, were actively infected with it, or had recovered from it provided the deeply sampled blood TCRbeta repertoires that made up the dataset. The repertoires were released in a freely available public database intended as a resource for research on the immune response to SARS-CoV-2. Samples came from the ongoing ImmuneRACE study (first 160 participants) plus 1,254 subjects from 6 global collaborators. Sample metadata almost always included a de-identified subject ID, COVID-19 status, age in years and sex. Where available, HLA class I and class II types were taken from metadata supplied by the sample provider and were not determined by assay-based typing.

This clone was observed a single time. Which antigen it targets is not known. No base qualities exist here, and no much larger clone lies one base off it. TCRbeta CDR3 regions were amplified from genomic DNA using the immunoSEQ Assay, a bias-controlled multiplex PCR. The authors processed their data as follows. Nucleated cell counts per sample were estimated from amplification of reference gene primers within the assay. To quantify the absolute abundance of each unique TCRbeta CDR3 rearrangement, sequence reads were collapsed and filtered. Productive Simpson clonality was computed per sample as the square root of Simpson's diversity index over productive rearrangements. TCRdb carries this immuneACCESS record with in-frame sequences only. Its versions omit some clonotypes, under half of them owing to an unresolved V gene in the studies checked, with the rest unexplained. V, J and clone size were drawn from that table, and D and trimming were deduced from the DNA. This sample has about 250,000 clones in its table, and 88% of those were observed once. The ten largest clones capture about 0.99% of the sample.

A second Seattle source provided samples from volunteer blood donors who had recovered from COVID-19. The collaborating institutions used their own protocols to collect whole blood in K2EDTA tubes. Collaborator samples were shipped for TCRbeta analysis as frozen whole blood, isolated PBMCs, or DNA extracted from either sample type. Overall results and qualifications from the work: The amount of clinical and demographic metadata varied by source and participant and was provided uncurated.

The germline V gene provides CDR1 SQVTM and CDR2 ANQGSEA. From cysteine to phenylalanine, the CDR3 is 11 amino acids long. Solely the CDR3 DNA is kept, with 33 bases framed from the first base. The germline ends are 14 bases apart after V is trimmed by 8 bases and J by 7 bases. Material for sequencing was peripheral blood. Recombination joined TRBV29-1 with TRBJ1-2, with a weak D call of TRBD1 (6 bases match). This receptor was obtained from a woman between 40 and 50 years old who had recovered from COVID-19. The sequenced DNA: TGCAGCTCAGGGGAGGGGTTTGGCTACACCTTC. Its translation is CSSGEGFGYTF.